One TCR beta chain is described in this entry. What it recognizes is unknown. CDR3 length: 14 amino acids. Germline CDR1 is SQVTM and CDR2 is ANQGSEA. V was clipped by 5 bases and J by 8 bases; unmatched bases: 9. The sample belongs to a study of blood T cells in healthy people across ages. Broader study findings: Roughly linear declines in TCR beta diversity per million T cells occurred with age.

Together with a sample-barcoded 5' primer, a J-beta primer mix was included in a second PCR lasting roughly 6 to 12 cycles. TCRdb ran MiXCR on the 5' RACE reads and lists one entry per CDR3 protein. The table shows about 1.8 million distinct CDR3 sequences, with about 49% occurring only once. Sequencing was done on a sample of blood. The chain carries TRBV29-1 and TRBJ2-1; 10 nucleotides align to TRBD1. This receptor was identified in a woman aged 40 to 49 in good health. The CDR3 spells CSVIRQGAYDEQFF. The CDR3 DNA is TGCAGCGTTATTAGACAGGGGGCTTATGATGAGCAGTTCTTC.